A selection of T cell receptor beta chains follows, all from one sample in a study of control samples from healthy donors and cancer patients. The assay was immunoSEQ multiplex PCR, and TCRdb's table has in-frame clones only and misses some. Counted here are approximately 150,000 clones, approximately 91% occurring once; the ten biggest clones make up 4.9%. Sample: blood. Every receptor here comes from a man aged 30-40 years in good health. Both conserved end residues are part of each CDR3. Fields, in order: J gene, clone size, D gene, V gene, CDR3 protein, CDR3 DNA. The D gene is left open where the match is weak. Rows give clone size only sometimes, using once, few, many, or a class for an expanded clone.

TRBJ2-7,-,-,TRBV18,CASAGTPLSYEQYF,TGTGCCAGCGCCGGGACACCTCTCTCCTACGAGCAGTACTTC
TRBJ2-7,-,TRBD2,TRBV7-3,CASSVLAAPSYEQYF,TGTGCCAGCAGCGTACTAGCGGCCCCCTCCTACGAGCAGTACTTC
TRBJ1-1,-,-,TRBV30,CAWSVFGQGEAFF,TGTGCCTGGAGTGTATTCGGGCAGGGTGAAGCTTTCTTT
TRBJ2-7,-,TRBD2,TRBV20-1,CSASPLAGTPYEQYF,TGCAGTGCTAGTCCCCTAGCGGGAACCCCCTACGAGCAGTACTTC
TRBJ2-1,-,TRBD2,TRBV12-3/TRBV12-4,CASNGLGNDEQFF,TGTGCCAGCAATGGACTAGGTAACGATGAGCAGTTCTTC
TRBJ1-1,once,-,TRBV21-1,CASRIRPQGAGEAFF,TGTGCCAGCAGAATTCGCCCACAGGGGGCAGGTGAAGCTTTCTTT
TRBJ2-5,-,-,TRBV5-1,CASSFQAEGRETQYF,TGCGCCAGCAGCTTTCAGGCGGAGGGAAGAGAGACCCAGTACTTC
TRBJ1-4,-,-,TRBV2,CAGTGSEGGKLFF,TGTGCCGGAACAGGGTCTGAGGGCGGAAAACTGTTTTTT
TRBJ2-2,few,-,TRBV14,CASSQQGLSTGELFF,TGTGCCAGCAGCCAACAGGGGTTAAGTACCGGGGAGCTGTTTTTT
TRBJ1-2,-,-,TRBV10-3,CAISEVQGPGYTF,TGTGCCATCAGTGAGGTACAGGGCCCAGGCTACACCTTC
TRBJ2-3,-,-,TRBV4-3,CASSQDLGYIRTDTQYF,TGCGCCAGCAGCCAAGATCTAGGGTACATTCGCACAGATACGCAGTATTTT
TRBJ1-1,once,-,TRBV9,CASRASGGTEAFF,TGTGCCAGCAGGGCCAGCGGCGGCACTGAAGCTTTCTTT
TRBJ1-2,once,-,TRBV5-1,CASSPGRTYGGYTF,TGCGCCAGCAGCCCGGGACGGACCTATGGTGGCTACACCTTC
TRBJ2-5,-,-,TRBV11-2,CASSAGFETQYF,TGTGCCAGCAGTGCCGGGTTCGAGACCCAGTACTTC
TRBJ1-2,-,-,TRBV6-6,CASRQAYGYTF,TGTGCCAGCAGGCAGGCCTATGGCTACACCTTC
TRBJ1-1,few,-,TRBV24-1,CATRAGNTEAFF,TGTGCCACCAGGGCAGGGAACACTGAAGCTTTCTTT
TRBJ2-1,-,-,TRBV9,CASSADSSYNEQFF,TGTGCCAGCAGCGCGGACAGCTCCTACAATGAGCAGTTCTTC
TRBJ2-5,-,-,TRBV9,CASSADEETQYF,TGTGCCAGCAGCGCTGACGAAGAGACCCAGTACTTC
TRBJ1-4,-,-,TRBV3-1/TRBV3-2,CASSQNGTNEKLFF,TGTGCCAGCAGCCAAAACGGAACTAATGAAAAACTGTTTTTT
TRBJ2-6,-,-,TRBV2,CASTSGANVLTF,TGTGCCAGCACATCTGGGGCCAACGTCCTGACTTTC
TRBJ1-2,-,TRBD1,TRBV6-5,CASSSRQGSYTF,TGTGCCAGCAGTAGCCGACAGGGCAGCTACACCTTC
TRBJ1-2,few,-,TRBV2,CASRWSGANYGYTF,TGTGCCAGCCGATGGTCAGGGGCGAACTATGGCTACACCTTC
TRBJ1-6,-,TRBD1,TRBV5-1,CASSSGQGANYNSPLHF,TGCGCCAGCAGCTCCGGACAGGGGGCGAACTATAATTCACCCCTCCACTTT
TRBJ2-7,once,-,TRBV12-5,CASGLVQGEIAYEQYF,TGTGCTAGTGGTTTGGTACAAGGGGAAATCGCCTACGAGCAGTACTTC
TRBJ2-7,-,-,TRBV11-2,CASSLGAYSYEQYF,TGTGCCAGCAGCTTAGGAGCCTACTCCTACGAGCAGTACTTC
TRBJ2-5,-,-,TRBV12-1,CASTGPSQETQYF,TGTGCCAGCACCGGACCAAGTCAAGAGACCCAGTACTTC
TRBJ2-3,-,-,TRBV7-9,CASSEPGHPDTQYF,TGTGCCAGCAGCGAGCCGGGACACCCAGATACGCAGTATTTT
TRBJ1-2,-,-,TRBV27,CASSLTEGYGYTF,TGTGCCAGCAGTTTGACAGAAGGCTATGGCTACACCTTC
TRBJ1-1,-,TRBD1,TRBV25-1,CASSGPGGPSAFF,TGTGCCAGCAGTGGACCAGGGGGCCCTTCAGCTTTCTTT
TRBJ2-1,-,-,TRBV6-5,CASSPDRPPEQFF,TGTGCCAGCAGCCCCGATCGCCCCCCCGAGCAGTTCTTC
TRBJ2-1,-,-,TRBV7-3,CASSLTPTSYNEQFF,TGTGCCAGCAGCTTAACGCCAACTAGTTACAATGAGCAGTTCTTC
TRBJ2-7,once,-,TRBV4-3,CASSQNKDSSYEQYF,TGCGCCAGCAGCCAGAACAAAGACAGCTCCTACGAGCAGTACTTC
TRBJ1-1,-,-,TRBV6-4,CASSEGRGTEAFF,TGTGCCAGCAGCGAGGGGCGGGGGACTGAAGCTTTCTTT
TRBJ2-3,-,-,TRBV5-1,CASSFPGEEDTQYF,TGCGCCAGCAGCTTCCCGGGAGAGGAAGATACGCAGTATTTT
TRBJ2-3,-,-,TRBV5-1,CASREGLDTQYF,TGCGCCAGCAGAGAGGGGTTGGATACGCAGTATTTT
TRBJ2-3,-,TRBD1,TRBV7-2,CASSFTGGRIIDTQYF,TGTGCCAGCAGCTTCACAGGGGGCAGAATCATTGATACGCAGTATTTT
TRBJ2-1,-,TRBD2,TRBV4-3,CASSQDHSGGAYNEQFF,TGCGCCAGCAGCCAAGATCACAGCGGGGGGGCCTACAATGAGCAGTTCTTC
TRBJ2-3,-,-,TRBV24-1,CATSDPHGGSTDTQYF,TGTGCCACCAGTGATCCCCATGGGGGCAGCACAGATACGCAGTATTTT
TRBJ2-4,-,-,TRBV3-1/TRBV3-2,CASSQSRAWAKNIQYF,TGTGCCAGCAGCCAGTCCCGGGCTTGGGCCAAAAACATTCAGTACTTC
TRBJ1-1,-,-,TRBV29-1,CSVEEGVTEAFF,TGCAGCGTTGAGGAAGGGGTCACTGAAGCTTTCTTT
TRBJ2-7,-,TRBD1,TRBV7-6,CASSLAGQGVYEQYF,TGTGCCAGCAGCTTAGCAGGACAGGGGGTGTACGAGCAGTACTTC
TRBJ2-1,-,-,TRBV5-1,CASSLVRGEYNEQFF,TGCGCCAGCAGCTTGGTGCGCGGTGAATACAATGAGCAGTTCTTC
TRBJ2-2,-,-,TRBV5-4,CASQEVVTGELFF,TGTGCCAGCCAAGAGGTCGTTACCGGGGAGCTGTTTTTT